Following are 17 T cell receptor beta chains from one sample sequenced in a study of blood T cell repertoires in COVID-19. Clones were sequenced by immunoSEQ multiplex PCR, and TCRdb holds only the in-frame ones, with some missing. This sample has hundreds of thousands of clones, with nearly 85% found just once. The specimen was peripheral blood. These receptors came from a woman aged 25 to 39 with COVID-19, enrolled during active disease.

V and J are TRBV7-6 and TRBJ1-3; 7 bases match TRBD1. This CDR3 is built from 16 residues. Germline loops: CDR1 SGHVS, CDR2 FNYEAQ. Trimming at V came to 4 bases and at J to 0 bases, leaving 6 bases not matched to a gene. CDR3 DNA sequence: TGTGCCAGCAGCTCAGGGACAGCGATCTCTGGAAACACCATATATTTT. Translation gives CASSSGTAISGNTIYF. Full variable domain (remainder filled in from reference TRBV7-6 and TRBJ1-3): GAGVSQSPRYKVTKRGQDVALRCDPISGHVSLYWYRQALGQGPEFLTYFNYEAQQDKSGLPNDRFSAERPEGSISTLTIQRTEQRDSAMYRCASSSGTAISGNTIYFGEGSWLTVV.

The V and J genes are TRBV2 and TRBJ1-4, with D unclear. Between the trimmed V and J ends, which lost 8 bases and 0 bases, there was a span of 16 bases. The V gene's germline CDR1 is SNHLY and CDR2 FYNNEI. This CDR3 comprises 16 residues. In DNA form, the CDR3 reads TGTGCCAGCCGGTCTGGGCAAACCGCAACTAATGAAAAACTGTTTTTT. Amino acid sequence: CASRSGQTATNEKLFF.

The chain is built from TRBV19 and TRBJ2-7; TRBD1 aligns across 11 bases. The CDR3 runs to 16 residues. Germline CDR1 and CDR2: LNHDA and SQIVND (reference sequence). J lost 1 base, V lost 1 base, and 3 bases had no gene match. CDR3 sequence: CASSIVGTGGSYEQYF. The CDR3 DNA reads TGTGCCAGTAGTATAGTCGGGACAGGGGGATCCTACGAGCAGTACTTC.

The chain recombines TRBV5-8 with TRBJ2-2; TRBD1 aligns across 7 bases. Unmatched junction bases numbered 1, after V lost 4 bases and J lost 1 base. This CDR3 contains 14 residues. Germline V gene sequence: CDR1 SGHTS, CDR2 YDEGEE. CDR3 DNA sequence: TGTGCCAGCAGCCGGGACAGGAACACCGGGGAGCTGTTTTTT. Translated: CASSRDRNTGELFF.

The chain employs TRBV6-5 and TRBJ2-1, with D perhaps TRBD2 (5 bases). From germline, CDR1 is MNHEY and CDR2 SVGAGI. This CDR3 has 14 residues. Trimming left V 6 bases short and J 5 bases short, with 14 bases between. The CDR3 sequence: CASSLARRNNEQFF. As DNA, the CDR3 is TGTGCCAGCAGCCTAGCTCGGCGCAACAATGAGCAGTTCTTC.

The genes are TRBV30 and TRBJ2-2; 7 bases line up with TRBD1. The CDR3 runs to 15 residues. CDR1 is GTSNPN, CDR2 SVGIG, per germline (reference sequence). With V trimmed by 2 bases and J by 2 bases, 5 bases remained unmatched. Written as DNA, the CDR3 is TGTGCCTGGAGTTCCGGACAGGCTAACACCGGGGAGCTGTTTTTT. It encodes CAWSSGQANTGELFF.

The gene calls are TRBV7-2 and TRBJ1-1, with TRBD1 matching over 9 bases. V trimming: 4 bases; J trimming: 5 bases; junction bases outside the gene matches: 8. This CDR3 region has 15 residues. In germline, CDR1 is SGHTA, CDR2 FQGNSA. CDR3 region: CASSSFGQGMTEAFF. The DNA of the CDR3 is TGTGCCAGCAGCTCCTTTGGACAGGGGATGACTGAAGCTTTCTTT.

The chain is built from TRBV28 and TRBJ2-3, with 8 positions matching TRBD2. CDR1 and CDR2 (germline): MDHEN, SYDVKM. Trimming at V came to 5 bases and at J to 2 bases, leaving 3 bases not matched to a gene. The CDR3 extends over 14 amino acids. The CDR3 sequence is CASSGGGSTDTQYF. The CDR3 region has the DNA TGTGCCAGCAGTGGCGGGGGGTCCACAGATACGCAGTATTTT.

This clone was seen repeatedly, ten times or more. The CDR3 loop reads CASSSTGTTNYGYTF. CDR3 nucleotides: TGTGCCAGCAGCTCGACAGGGACGACTAACTATGGCTACACCTTC. This chain joins TRBV11-2 and TRBJ1-2, with 7 bases identical to TRBD1. Losses at the gene ends were 4 bases for V and 0 bases for J; bases not matched to a gene: 5. The germline V gene encodes CDR1 SGHAT and CDR2 FQNNGV. The CDR3 extends over 15 amino acids. The full variable domain, its missing parts supplied by reference TRBV11-2 and TRBJ1-2, is EAGVAQSPRYKIIEKRQSVAFWCNPISGHATLYWYQQILGQGPKLLIQFQNNGVVDDSQLPKDRFSAERLKGVDSTLKIQPAKLEDSAVYLCASSSTGTTNYGYTFGSGTRLTVV.

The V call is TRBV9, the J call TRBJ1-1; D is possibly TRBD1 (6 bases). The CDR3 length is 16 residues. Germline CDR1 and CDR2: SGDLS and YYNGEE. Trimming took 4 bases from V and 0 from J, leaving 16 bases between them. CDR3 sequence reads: CASSKADSSMNTEAFF. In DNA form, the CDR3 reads TGTGCCAGCAGCAAAGCGGACAGTTCCATGAACACTGAAGCTTTCTTT.

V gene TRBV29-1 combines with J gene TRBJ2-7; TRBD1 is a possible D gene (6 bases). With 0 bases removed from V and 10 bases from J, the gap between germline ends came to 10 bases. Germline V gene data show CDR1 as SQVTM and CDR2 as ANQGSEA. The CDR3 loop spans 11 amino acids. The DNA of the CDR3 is TGCAGCGTTGAAGAAGCACAGGGTCAGTACTTC. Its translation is CSVEEAQGQYF.

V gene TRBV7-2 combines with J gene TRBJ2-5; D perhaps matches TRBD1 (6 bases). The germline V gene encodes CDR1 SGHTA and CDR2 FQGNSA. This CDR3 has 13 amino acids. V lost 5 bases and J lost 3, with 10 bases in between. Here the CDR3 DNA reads TGTGCCAGCAGCACCCGACAGGAAGAGACCCAGTACTTC. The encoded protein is CASSTRQEETQYF.

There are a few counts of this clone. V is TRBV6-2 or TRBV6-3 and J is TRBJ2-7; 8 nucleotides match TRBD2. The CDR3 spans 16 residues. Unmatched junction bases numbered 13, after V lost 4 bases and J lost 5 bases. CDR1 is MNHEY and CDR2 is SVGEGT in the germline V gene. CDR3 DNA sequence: TGTGCCAGCAGTTCCCCGAGGGGGACTAGAGACGACGAGCAGTACTTC. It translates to CASSSPRGTRDDEQYF.

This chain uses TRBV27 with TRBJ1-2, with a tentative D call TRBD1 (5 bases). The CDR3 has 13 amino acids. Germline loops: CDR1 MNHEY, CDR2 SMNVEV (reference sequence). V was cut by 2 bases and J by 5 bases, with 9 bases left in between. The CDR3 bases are TGTGCCAGCAGTTTAGTCGGGGGATATGGCTACACCTTC. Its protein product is CASSLVGGYGYTF.

CDR3 sequence: CASSPQGSGYTF. The DNA of the CDR3 is TGTGCCAGCAGCCCACAGGGGTCAGGCTACACCTTC. The V call is TRBV5-6, the J call TRBJ1-2; 7 nucleotides match TRBD1. This CDR3 is built from 12 residues. V was pared by 4 bases and J by 8 bases, with 5 bases of the junction left unmatched. Per the germline V gene, CDR1 is SGHDT and CDR2 is YYEEEE.

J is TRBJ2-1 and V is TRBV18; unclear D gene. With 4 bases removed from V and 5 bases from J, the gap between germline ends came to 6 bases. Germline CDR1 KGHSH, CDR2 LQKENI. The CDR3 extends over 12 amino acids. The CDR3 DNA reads TGTGCCAGCTCACACTCTAACAATGAGCAGTTCTTC. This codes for CASSHSNNEQFF.

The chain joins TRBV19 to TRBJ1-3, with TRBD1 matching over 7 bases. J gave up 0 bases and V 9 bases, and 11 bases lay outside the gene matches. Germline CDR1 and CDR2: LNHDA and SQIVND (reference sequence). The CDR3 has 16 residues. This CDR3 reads CASRDSLFSSGNTIYF. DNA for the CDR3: TGTGCCAGCCGGGACAGCCTTTTCTCCTCTGGAAACACCATATATTTT. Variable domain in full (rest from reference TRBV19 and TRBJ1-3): DGGITQSPKYLFRKEGQNVTLSCEQNLNHDAMYWYRQDPGQGLRLIYYSQIVNDFQKGDIAEGYSVSREKKESFPLTVTSAQKNPTAFYLCASRDSLFSSGNTIYFGEGSWLTVV.